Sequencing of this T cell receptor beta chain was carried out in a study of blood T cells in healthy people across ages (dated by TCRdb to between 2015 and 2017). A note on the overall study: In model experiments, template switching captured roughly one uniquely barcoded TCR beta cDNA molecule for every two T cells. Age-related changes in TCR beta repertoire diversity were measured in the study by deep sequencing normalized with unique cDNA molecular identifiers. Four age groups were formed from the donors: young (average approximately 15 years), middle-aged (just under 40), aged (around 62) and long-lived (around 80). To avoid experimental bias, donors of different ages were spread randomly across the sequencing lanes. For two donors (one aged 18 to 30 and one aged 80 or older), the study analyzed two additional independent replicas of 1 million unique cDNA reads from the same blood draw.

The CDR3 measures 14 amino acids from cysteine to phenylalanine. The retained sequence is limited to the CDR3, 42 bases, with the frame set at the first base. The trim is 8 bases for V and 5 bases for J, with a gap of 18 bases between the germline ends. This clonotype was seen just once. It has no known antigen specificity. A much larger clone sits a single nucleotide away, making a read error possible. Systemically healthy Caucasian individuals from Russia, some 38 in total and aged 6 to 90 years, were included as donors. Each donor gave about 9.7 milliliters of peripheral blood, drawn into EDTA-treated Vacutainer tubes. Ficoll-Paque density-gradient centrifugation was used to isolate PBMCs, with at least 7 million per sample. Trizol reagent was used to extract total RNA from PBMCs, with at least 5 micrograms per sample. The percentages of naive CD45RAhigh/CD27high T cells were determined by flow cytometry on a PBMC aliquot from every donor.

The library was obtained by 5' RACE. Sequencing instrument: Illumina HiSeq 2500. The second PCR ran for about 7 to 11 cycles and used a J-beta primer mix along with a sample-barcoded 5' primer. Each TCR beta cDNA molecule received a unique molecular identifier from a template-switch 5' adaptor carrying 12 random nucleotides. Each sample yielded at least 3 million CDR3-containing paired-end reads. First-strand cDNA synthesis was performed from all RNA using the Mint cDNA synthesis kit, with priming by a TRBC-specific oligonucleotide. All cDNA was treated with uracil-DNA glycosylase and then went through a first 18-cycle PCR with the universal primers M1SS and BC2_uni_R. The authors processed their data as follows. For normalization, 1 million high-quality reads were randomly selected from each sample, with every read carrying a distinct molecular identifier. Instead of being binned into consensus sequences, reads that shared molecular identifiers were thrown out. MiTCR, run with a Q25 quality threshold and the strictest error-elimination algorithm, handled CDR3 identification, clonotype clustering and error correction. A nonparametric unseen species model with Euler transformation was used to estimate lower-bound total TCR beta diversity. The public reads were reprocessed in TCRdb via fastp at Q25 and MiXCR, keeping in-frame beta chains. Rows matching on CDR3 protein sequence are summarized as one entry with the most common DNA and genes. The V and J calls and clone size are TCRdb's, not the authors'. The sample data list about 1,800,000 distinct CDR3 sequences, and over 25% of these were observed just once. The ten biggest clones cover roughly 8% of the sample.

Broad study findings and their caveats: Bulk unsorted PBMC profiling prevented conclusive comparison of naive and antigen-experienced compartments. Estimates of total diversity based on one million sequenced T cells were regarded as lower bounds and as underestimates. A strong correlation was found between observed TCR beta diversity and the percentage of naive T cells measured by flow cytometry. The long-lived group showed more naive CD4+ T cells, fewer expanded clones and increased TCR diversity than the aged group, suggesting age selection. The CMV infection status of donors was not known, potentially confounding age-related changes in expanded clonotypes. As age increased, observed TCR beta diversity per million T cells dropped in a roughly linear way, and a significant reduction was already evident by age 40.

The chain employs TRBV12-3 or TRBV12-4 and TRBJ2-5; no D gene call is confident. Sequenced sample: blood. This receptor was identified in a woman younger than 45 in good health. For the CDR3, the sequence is CASAIGPQEETQYF. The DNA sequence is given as TGTGCCAGCGCCATAGGACCCCAGGAGGAGACCCAGTACTTC.